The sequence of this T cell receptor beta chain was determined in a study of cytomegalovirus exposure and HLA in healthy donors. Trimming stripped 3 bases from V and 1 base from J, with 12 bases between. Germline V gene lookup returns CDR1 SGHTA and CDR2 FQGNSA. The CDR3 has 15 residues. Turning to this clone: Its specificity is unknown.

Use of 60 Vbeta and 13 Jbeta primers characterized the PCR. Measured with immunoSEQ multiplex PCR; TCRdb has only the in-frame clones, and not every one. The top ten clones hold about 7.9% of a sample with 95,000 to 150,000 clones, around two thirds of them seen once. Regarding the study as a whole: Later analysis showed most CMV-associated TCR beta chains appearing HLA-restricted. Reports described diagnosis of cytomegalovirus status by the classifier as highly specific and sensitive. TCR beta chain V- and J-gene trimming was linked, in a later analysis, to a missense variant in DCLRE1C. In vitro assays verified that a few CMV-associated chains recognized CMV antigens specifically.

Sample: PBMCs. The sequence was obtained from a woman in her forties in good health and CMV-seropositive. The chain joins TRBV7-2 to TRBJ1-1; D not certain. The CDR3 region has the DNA TGTGCCAGCAGCTTCCGCGGGGAACCGAACACTGAAGCTTTCTTT. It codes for CASSFRGEPNTEAFF.